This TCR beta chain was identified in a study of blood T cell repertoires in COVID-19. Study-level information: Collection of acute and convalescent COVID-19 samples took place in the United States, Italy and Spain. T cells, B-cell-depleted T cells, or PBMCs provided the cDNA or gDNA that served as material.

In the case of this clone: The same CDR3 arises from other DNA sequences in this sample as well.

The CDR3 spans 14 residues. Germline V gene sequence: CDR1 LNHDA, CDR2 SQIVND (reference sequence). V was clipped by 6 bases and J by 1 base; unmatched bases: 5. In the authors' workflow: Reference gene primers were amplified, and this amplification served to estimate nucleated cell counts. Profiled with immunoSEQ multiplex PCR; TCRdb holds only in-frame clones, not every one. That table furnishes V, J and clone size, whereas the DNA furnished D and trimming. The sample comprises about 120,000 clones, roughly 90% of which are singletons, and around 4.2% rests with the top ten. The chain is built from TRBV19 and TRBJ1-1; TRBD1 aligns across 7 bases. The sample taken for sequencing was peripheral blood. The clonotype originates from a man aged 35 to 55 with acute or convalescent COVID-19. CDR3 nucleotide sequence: TGTGCCAGTAGCCGGAGGGGGCGGAACACTGAAGCTTTCTTT. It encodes CASSRRGRNTEAFF.